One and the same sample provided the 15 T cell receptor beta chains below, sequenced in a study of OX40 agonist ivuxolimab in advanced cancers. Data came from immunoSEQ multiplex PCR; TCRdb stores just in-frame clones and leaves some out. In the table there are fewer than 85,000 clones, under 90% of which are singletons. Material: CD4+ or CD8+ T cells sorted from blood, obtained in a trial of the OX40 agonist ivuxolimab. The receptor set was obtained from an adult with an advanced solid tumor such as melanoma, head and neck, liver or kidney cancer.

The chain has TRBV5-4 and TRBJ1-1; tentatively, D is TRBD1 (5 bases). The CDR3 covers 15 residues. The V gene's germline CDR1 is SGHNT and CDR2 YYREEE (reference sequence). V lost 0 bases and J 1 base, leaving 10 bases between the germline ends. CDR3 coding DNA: TGTGCCAGCAGCTTGGTTACGCAGGGGAACACTGAAGCTTTCTTT. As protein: CASSLVTQGNTEAFF.

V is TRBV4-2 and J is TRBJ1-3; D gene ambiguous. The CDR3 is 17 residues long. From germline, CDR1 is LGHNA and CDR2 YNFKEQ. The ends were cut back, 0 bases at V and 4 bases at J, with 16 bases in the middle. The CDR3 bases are TGTGCCAGCAGCCAAGAAGGGCGGGAGCTGTGGGGAAACACCATATATTTT. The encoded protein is CASSQEGRELWGNTIYF.

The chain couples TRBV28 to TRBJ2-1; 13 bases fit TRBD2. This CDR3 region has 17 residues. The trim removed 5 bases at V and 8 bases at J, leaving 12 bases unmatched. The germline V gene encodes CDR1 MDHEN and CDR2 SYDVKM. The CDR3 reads CASSPITGTSGTYEQFF. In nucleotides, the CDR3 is TGTGCCAGCAGTCCCATTACCGGGACTAGCGGGACATATGAGCAGTTCTTC. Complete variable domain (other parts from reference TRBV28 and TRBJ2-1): DVKVTQSSRYLVKRTGEKVFLECVQDMDHENMFWYRQDPGLGLRLIYFSYDVKMKEKGDIPEGYSVSREKKERFSLILESASTNQTSMYLCASSPITGTSGTYEQFFGPGTRLTVL.

The CDR3 region has the DNA TGTGCCTGGCAATTGACCGGGACTAGCGGGACAGATACGCAGTATTTT. As protein: CAWQLTGTSGTDTQYF. This chain joins TRBV30 and TRBJ2-3; 12 bases match TRBD2. V shed 5 bases and J 3 bases; nucleotides not matched to a gene: 9. The CDR3 loop spans 16 amino acids. Germline CDR1 reads GTSNPN; CDR2 reads SVGIG (reference sequence).

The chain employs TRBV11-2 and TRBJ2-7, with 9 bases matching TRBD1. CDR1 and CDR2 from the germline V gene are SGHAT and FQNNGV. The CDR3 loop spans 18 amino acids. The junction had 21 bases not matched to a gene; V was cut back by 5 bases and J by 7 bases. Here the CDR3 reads CASSPVPGQGSGQGEQYF. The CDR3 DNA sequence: TGTGCCAGCAGCCCCGTCCCGGGACAGGGCTCCGGGCAAGGTGAGCAGTACTTC.

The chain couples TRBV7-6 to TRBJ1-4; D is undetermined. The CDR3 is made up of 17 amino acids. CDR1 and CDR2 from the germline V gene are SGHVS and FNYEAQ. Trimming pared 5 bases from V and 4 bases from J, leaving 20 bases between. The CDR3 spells CASSPARVVIDNEKLFF. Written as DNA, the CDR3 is TGTGCCAGCAGCCCCGCACGGGTGGTAATTGATAATGAAAAACTGTTTTTT.

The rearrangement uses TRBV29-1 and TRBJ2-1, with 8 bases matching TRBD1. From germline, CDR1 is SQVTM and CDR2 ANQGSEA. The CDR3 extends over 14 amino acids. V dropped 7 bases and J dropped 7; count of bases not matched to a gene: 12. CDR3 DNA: TGCAGCGGACGTCGGACAGGGAACGGGAATGAGCAGTTCTTC. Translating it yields CSGRRTGNGNEQFF.

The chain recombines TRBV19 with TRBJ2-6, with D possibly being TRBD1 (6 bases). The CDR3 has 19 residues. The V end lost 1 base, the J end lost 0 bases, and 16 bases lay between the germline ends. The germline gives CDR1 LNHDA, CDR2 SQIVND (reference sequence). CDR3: CASSIGGRTALSGANVLTF. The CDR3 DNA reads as TGTGCCAGTAGTATAGGGGGCAGGACAGCCCTCTCTGGGGCCAACGTCCTGACTTTC.

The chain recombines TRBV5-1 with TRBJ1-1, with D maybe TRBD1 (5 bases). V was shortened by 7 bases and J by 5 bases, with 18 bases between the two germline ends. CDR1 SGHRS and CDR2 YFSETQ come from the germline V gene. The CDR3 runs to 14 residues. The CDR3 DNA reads TGCGCCAGCCGACCCCTCAGGGATCTAACTGAAGCTTTCTTT. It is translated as CASRPLRDLTEAFF.

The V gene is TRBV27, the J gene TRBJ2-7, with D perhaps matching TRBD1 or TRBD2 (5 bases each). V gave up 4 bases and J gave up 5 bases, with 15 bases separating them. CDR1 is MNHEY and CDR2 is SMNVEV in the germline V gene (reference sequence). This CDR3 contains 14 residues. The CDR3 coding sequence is TGTGCCAGCAGTTCGTCCCGGGACGGAAACGAGCAGTACTTC. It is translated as CASSSSRDGNEQYF.

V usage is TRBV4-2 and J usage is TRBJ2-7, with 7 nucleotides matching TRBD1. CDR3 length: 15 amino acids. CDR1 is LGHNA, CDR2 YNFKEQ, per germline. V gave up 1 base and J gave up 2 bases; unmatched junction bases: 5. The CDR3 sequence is CASSQGGQSPYEQYF. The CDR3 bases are TGTGCCAGCAGCCAAGGGGGACAGAGCCCCTACGAGCAGTACTTC.

The CDR3 region is CTSSQVALGRETQYF. The CDR3 DNA follows: TGCACCAGCAGCCAAGTAGCGTTGGGGAGAGAGACCCAGTACTTC. This chain uses TRBV1 with TRBJ2-5; the table's D call, TRBD2, was not checked against the DNA. TRBV1 is labeled a pseudogene. CDR3 length: 15 amino acids.

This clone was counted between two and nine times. The CDR3 nucleotides are TGTGCCAGCAGCCCCAGTCCCGGCAATCAGCCCCAGCATTTT. Amino acid sequence: CASSPSPGNQPQHF. This rearrangement joins TRBV6-4 to TRBJ1-5; D remains ambiguous. The CDR3 totals 14 residues. Trimming took 6 bases from V and 2 from J, leaving 11 bases between them. The germline gives CDR1 MRHNA, CDR2 SNTAGT.

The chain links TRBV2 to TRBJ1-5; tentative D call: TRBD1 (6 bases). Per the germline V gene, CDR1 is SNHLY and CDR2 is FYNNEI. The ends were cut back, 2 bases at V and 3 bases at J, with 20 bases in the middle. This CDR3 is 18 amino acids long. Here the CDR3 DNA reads TGTGCCAGCAGTGAAAGAGGGGGGGCCAGGGGATACAATCAGCCCCAGCATTTT. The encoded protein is CASSERGGARGYNQPQHF.

The DNA for the CDR3 is TGTGCCATCAGTGAACAGGTTAACGAGCAGTACTTC. Translating it yields CAISEQVNEQYF. V gene TRBV10-3 combines with J gene TRBJ2-7; possibly TRBD1 for D (5 bases). Trimming shortened V by 3 bases and J by 5 bases, and 8 bases separated the two germline ends. This CDR3 has 12 amino acids. The germline V gene encodes CDR1 ENHRY and CDR2 SYGVKD.